This paragraph reports one T cell receptor beta chain. Methods used by the authors: Scientists estimated how many nucleated cells there were by amplifying reference gene primers. The table came from immunoSEQ multiplex PCR; TCRdb's copy has only in-frame clones and leaves some out. Clone size and the V and J calls come from that table; the DNA yielded D and trimming. The data contain approximately 300,000 clones, just under 85% of them singletons. Germline CDR1 LGHDT, CDR2 YNNKEL (reference sequence). The V gene lost 2 bases and the J gene lost 8 bases, with 15 bases spanning the gap. The CDR3 is made up of 14 amino acids. The data were obtained in a study of blood T cell repertoires in COVID-19. Whole-study context: The samples span acute and convalescent COVID-19 from the United States, Italy and Spain. Sources were T cells, B-cell-depleted T cells, or PBMCs; the material itself was cDNA or gDNA.

Material: peripheral blood. The TCR sequence derives from a woman between 50 and 59 years old with active or convalescent COVID-19. This chain joins TRBV3-1 (or the pseudogene TRBV3-2) and TRBJ1-2; possible D gene TRBD1, 6 bases. CDR3 sequence reads: CASSQLRGSGGYTF. As DNA, the CDR3 is TGTGCCAGCAGCCAACTCAGGGGCAGTGGGGGCTACACCTTC.